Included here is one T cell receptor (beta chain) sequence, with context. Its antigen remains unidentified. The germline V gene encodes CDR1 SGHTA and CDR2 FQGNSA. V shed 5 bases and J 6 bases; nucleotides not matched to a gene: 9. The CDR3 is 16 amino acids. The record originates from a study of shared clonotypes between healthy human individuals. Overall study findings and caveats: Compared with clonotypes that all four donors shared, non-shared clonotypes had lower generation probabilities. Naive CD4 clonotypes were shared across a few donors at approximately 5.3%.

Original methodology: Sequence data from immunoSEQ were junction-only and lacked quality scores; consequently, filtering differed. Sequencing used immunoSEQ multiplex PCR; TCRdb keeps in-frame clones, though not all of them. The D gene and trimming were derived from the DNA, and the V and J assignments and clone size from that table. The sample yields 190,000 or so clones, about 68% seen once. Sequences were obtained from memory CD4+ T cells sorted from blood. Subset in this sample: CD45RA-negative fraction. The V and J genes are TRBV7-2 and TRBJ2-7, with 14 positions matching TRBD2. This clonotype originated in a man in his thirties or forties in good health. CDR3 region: CASSRLAGGPPGEQYF. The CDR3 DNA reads TGTGCCAGCAGCCGACTAGCGGGAGGGCCCCCGGGCGAGCAGTACTTC.